One T cell receptor (beta chain) is described in this entry. Its target is not known. These data are taken from a study of T cell responses to AZD1222 COVID-19 vaccine. Study-level points and caveats: Among AZD1222 vaccinees, only six were seropositive at baseline.

Libraries were prepared by immunoSEQ multiplex PCR; TCRdb keeps only in-frame clonotypes and omits some of them. The table lists 95,000 to 100,000 clones, more than 75% of them singletons, with about 10% in the top ten. Pooling of second doses given at about 4 or about 12 weeks was done. The CDR3 extends over 13 amino acids. Germline V gene lookup returns CDR1 SGHRS and CDR2 YFSETQ. Trimming removed 2 bases at V and 7 bases at J, with 13 bases between. The chain employs TRBV5-1 and TRBJ2-7, with D possibly matching TRBD1 (5 bases). This receptor was taken from an adult who received the AZD1222 COVID-19 vaccine. The material sequenced was peripheral blood, taken 28 days after the second AZD1222 dose. CDR3 DNA sequence: TGCGCCAGCAGCTTACCCGGACATCTAGAGCAGTACTTC. It codes for CASSLPGHLEQYF.